The source of this TCR beta chain is a study of long-term antiretroviral therapy in people with HIV. The libraries were made with immunoSEQ v3.0 at survey level. Method: immunoSEQ multiplex PCR; TCRdb's copy keeps in-frame clones and lacks some. This sample has around 21,000 clones, with roughly 80% found just once. Study results and caveats: Post-ART, diversity grew, though it stayed under transplant donor control levels.

Ahead of DNA extraction, samples held about 0.95-10 million cryopreserved PBMC each. Trimming removed 0 bases from V and 5 bases from J; junction bases left unmatched: 4. The CDR3 consists of 16 residues. CDR1 and CDR2 (germline): SGHDN, FVKESK. There are a few counts of this clone. Its target is unknown. The clonotype comes from a woman under 40 with HIV. The chain is built from TRBV14 and TRBJ1-5, with 10 bases aligning to TRBD1. Source: unsorted PBMCs, taken 0.2 years after starting antiretroviral therapy. The CDR3 sequence is CASSQDWGTGDQPQHF. The CDR3 coding sequence is TGTGCCAGCAGCCAAGATTGGGGGACAGGGGATCAGCCCCAGCATTTT.